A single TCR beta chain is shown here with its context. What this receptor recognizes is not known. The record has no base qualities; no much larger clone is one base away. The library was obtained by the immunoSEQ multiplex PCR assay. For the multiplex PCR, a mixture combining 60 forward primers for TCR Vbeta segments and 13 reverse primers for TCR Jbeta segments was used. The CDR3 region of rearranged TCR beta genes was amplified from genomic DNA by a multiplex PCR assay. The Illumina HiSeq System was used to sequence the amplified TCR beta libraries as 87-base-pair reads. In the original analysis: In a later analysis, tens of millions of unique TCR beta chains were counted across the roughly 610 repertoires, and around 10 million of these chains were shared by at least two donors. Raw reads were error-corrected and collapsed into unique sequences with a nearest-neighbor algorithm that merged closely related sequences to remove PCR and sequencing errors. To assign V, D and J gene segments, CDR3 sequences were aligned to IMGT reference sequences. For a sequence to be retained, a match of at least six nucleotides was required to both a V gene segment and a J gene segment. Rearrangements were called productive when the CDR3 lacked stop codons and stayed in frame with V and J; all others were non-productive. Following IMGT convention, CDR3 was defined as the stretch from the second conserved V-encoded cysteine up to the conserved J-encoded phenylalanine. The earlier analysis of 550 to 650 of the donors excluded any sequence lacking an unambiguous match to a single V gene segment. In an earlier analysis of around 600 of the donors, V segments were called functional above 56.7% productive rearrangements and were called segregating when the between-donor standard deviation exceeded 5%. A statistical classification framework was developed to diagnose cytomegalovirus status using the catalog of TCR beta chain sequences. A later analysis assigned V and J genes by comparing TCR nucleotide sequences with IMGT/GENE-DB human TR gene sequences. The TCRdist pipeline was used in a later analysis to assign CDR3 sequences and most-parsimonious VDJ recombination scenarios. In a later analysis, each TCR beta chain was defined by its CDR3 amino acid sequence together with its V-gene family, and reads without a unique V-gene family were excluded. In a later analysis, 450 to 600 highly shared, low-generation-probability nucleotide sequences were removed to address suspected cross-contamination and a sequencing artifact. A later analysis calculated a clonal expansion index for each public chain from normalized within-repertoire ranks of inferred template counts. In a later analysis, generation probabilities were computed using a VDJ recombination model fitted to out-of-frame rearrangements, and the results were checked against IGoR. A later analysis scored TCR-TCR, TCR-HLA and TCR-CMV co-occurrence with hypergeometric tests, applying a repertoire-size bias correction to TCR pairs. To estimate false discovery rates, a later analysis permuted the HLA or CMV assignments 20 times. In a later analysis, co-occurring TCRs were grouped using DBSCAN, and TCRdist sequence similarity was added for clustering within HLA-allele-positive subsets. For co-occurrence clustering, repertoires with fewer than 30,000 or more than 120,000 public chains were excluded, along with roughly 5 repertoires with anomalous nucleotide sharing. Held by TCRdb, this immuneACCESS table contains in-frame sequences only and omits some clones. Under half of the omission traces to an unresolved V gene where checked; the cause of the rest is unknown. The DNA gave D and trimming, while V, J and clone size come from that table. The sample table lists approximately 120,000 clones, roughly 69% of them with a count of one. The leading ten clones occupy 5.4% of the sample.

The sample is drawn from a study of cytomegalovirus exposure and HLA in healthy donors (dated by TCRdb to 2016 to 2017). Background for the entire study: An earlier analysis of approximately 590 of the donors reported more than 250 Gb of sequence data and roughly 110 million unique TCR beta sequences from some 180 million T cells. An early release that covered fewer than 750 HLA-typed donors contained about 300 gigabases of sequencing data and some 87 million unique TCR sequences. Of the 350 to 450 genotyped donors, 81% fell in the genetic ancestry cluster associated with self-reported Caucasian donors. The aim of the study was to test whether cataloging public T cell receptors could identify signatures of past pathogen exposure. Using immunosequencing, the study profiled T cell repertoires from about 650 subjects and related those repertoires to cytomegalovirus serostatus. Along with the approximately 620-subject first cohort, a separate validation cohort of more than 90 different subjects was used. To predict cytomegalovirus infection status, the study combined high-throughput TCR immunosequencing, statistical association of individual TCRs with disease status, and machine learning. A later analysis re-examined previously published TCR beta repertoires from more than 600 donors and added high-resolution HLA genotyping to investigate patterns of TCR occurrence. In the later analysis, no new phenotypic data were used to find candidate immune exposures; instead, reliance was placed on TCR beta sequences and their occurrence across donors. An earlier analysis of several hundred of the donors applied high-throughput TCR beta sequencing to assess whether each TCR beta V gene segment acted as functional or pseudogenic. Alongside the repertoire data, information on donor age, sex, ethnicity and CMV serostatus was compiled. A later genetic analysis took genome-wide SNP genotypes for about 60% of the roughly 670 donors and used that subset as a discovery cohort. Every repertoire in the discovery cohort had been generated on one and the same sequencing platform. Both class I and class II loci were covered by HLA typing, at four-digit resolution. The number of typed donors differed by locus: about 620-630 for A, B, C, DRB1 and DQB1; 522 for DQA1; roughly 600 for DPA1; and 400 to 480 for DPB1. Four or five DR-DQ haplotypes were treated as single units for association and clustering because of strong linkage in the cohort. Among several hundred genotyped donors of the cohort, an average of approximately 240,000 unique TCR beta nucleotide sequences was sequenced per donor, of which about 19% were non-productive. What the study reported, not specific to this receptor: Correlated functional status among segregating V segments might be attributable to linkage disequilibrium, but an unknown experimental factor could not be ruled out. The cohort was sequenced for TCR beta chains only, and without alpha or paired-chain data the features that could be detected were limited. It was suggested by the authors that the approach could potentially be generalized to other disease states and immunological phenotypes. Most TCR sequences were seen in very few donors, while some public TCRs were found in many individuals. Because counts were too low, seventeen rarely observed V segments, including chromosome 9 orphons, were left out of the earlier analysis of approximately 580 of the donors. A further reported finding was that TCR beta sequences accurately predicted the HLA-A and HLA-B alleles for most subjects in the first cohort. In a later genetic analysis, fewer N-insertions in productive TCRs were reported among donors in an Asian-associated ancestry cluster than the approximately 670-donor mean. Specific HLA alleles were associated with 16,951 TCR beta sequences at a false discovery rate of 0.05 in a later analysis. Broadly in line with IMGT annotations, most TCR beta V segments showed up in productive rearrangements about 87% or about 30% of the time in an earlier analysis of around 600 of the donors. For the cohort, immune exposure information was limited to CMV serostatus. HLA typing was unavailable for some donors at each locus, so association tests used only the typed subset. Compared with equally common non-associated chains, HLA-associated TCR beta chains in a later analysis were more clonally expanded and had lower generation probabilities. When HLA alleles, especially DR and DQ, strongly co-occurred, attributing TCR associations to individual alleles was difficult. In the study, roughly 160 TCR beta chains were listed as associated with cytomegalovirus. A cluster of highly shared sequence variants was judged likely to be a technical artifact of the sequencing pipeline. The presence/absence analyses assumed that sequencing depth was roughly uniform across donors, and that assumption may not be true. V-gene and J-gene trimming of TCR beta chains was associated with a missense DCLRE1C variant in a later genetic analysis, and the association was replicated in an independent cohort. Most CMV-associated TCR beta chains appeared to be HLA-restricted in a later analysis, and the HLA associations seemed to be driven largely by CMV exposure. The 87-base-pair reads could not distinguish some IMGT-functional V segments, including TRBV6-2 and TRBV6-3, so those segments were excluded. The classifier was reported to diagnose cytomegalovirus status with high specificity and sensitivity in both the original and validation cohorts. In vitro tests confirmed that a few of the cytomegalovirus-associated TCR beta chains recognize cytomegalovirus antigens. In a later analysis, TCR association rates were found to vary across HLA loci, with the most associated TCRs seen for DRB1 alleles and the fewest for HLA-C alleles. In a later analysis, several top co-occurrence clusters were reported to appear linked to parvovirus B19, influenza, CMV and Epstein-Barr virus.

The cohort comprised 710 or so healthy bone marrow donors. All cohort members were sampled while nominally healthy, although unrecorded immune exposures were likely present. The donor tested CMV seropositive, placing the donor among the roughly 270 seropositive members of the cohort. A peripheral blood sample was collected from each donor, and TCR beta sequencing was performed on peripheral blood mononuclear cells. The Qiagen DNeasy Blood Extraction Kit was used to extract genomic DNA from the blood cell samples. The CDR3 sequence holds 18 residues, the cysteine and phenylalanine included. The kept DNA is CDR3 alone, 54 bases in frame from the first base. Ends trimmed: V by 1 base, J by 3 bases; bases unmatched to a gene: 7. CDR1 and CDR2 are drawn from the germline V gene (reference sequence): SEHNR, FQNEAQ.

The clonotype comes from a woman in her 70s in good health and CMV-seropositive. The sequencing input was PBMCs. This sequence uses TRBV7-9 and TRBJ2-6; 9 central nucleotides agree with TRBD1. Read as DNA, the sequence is TGTGCCAGCAGCTTAGGAGGGACAGGGTTTGGTGGGGCCAACGTCCTGACTTTC. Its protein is CASSLGGTGFGGANVLTF.